The entry that follows covers one T cell receptor beta chain sequence. No antigen is known for it. The entry originates in a study of shared clonotypes between healthy human individuals. Study background: The study drew on a couple of women and a few men aged 18 to 49 as donors.

Naive CD8 populations comprised CD45RO-negative cells positively selected for CCR7, excluding terminally differentiated effector memory CD45RA+ cells. Regarding the study as a whole: Naive CD4 clonotype sharing across several donors was approximately 5.2%.

Trimming removed 6 bases from V and 0 bases from J; junction bases left unmatched: 2. CDR1 and CDR2 from the germline V gene are LNHDA and SQIVND (reference sequence). CDR3 length: 15 residues. The run depth of the assay was deep. For each subset, genomic DNA was distributed in equal portions over several immunoSEQ plates. Profiling relied on immunoSEQ multiplex PCR, and the TCRdb table lists in-frame clones only, not all of them. The sample yields around 1.9 million clones, roughly 91% seen once. Sequenced: naive CD8+ T cells from PBMCs. This sequence was found in a man aged 18 to 30 in good health. Some clones in this sample may be carry-over from other donors' samples. The chain combines TRBV19 with TRBJ2-3, with 11 bases fitting TRBD2. In DNA form, the CDR3 reads TGTGCCAGTAGGGGACTAGCGGAAAGCACAGATACGCAGTATTTT. It codes for CASRGLAESTDTQYF.